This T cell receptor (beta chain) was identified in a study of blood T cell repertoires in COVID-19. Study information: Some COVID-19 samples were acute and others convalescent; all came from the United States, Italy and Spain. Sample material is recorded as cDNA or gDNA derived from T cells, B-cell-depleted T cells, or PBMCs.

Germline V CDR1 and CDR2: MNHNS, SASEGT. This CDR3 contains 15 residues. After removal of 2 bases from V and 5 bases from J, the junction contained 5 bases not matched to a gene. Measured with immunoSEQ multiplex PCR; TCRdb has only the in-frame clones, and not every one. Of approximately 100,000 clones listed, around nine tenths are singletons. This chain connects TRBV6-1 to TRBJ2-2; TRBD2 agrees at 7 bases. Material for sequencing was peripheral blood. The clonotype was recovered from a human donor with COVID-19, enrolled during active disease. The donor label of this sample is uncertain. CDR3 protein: CASSEPGGVTGELFF. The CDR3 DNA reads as TGTGCCAGCAGTGAACCGGGGGGAGTGACCGGGGAGCTGTTTTTT.